These T cell receptor beta chains were read from a single sample in a study of blood T cell repertoires in COVID-19. Libraries were prepared by immunoSEQ multiplex PCR; TCRdb keeps only in-frame clonotypes and omits some of them. The table records roughly 75,000 clones, approximately 90% of them present only once. Material for sequencing was peripheral blood. The receptor source for this set is a man in his fifties or sixties with acute or convalescent COVID-19. CDR3s include the opening cysteine and the closing phenylalanine or tryptophan. The order of the fields is D gene, J gene, clone size, V gene, CDR3 length, CDR3 DNA, CDR3 protein. A D gene is named only where the DNA matches it firmly. For some rows the clone size is stated as once, few or many, or as a class when expanded; others skip it.

TRBD1	TRBJ2-1	NA	TRBV4-2	17	TGTGCCAGCAGCCAAGATAGGGGGACAGGGGCTTACAATGAGCAGTTCTTC	CASSQDRGTGAYNEQFF
TRBD1	TRBJ2-7	NA	TRBV30	18	TGTGCCTGGAGTCCAACGGACAGGGGGCCACCCTTTTCCTACGAGCAGTACTTC	CAWSPTDRGPPFSYEQYF
NA	TRBJ2-3	NA	TRBV28	14	TGTGCCAGCCATGGGCAGGGGATCACAGATACGCAGTATTTT	CASHGQGITDTQYF
TRBD2	TRBJ2-5	few	TRBV7-3	13	TGTGCCAGCAGTCGCGGGGGGCAAGAGACCCAGTACTTC	CASSRGGQETQYF
NA	TRBJ2-7	few	TRBV6-6	13	TGTGCCAGCAGCTTCGACAGTACCTACGAGCAGTACTTC	CASSFDSTYEQYF
TRBD1	TRBJ1-1	once	TRBV30	16	TGTGCCTGGAGTGACAGGGGCCGGGGTTATGACACTGAAGCTTTCTTT	CAWSDRGRGYDTEAFF
TRBD1	TRBJ1-1	NA	TRBV30	14	TGTGCCTATCGACAGGGATGGTCCAGAACTGAAGCTTTCTTT	CAYRQGWSRTEAFF
NA	TRBJ1-5	once	TRBV2	17	TGTGCCAGCAGTGAAGTGGTGGGAGCTAAAATATATCAGCCCCAGCATTTT	CASSEVVGAKIYQPQHF
NA	TRBJ2-1	NA	TRBV15	12	TGTGCCACCAGCGAGAGGAACCCCGAGCAGTTCTTC	CATSERNPEQFF
NA	TRBJ2-1	NA	TRBV10-2	12	TGCGCCAGCAGTCACAGTTACAATGAGCAGTTCTTC	CASSHSYNEQFF
TRBD2	TRBJ2-7	NA	TRBV6-5	13	TGTGCCAGCAGGACTAGCTTGAGCTACGAGCAGTACTTC	CASRTSLSYEQYF
TRBD1	TRBJ2-3	NA	TRBV5-1	17	TGCGCCAGCAGCTTGGGACAGGGGGCGAGGTGGACAGATACGCAGTATTTT	CASSLGQGARWTDTQYF
NA	TRBJ1-5	NA	TRBV19	15	TGTGCCAGTAGTACCCCATGGGGGGACGGTCAGCCCCAGCATTTT	CASSTPWGDGQPQHF
NA	TRBJ1-1	NA	TRBV29-1	14	TGCAGCGTTGTACCAGCGGAGGGGAACACTGAAGCTTTCTTT	CSVVPAEGNTEAFF
NA	TRBJ2-4	NA	TRBV6-5	14	TGTGCCAGCAGTTACTCCAATACAAAAAACATTCAGTACTTC	CASSYSNTKNIQYF
NA	TRBJ1-5	few	TRBV19	14	TGTGCCAGTAGTATAGTGGCAGCTGGGCGGCCCCAGCATTTT	CASSIVAAGRPQHF
TRBD2	TRBJ2-7	NA	TRBV30	15	TGTGCCTGGAGTGTAGGGGCGGGGGACTCCTACGAGCAGTACTTC	CAWSVGAGDSYEQYF
NA	TRBJ1-1	NA	TRBV30	14	TGTGCCTGGACCCCCCTTGACAGAAACACTGAAGCTTTCTTT	CAWTPLDRNTEAFF
NA	TRBJ1-1	NA	TRBV6-1	17	TGTGCCAGCAGTGAAGCCCGACAAATTAACATGAACACTGAAGCTTTCTTT	CASSEARQINMNTEAFF
TRBD1	TRBJ1-2	NA	TRBV5-1	14	TGCGCCAGCAGCACCCGGGACAGGGAATATGGCTACACCTTC	CASSTRDREYGYTF
NA	TRBJ2-4	once	TRBV5-1	16	TGCGCCAGCAGCCACGGACTCATTGTAGCCAAAAACATTCAGTACTTC	CASSHGLIVAKNIQYF
TRBD1	TRBJ1-5	NA	TRBV6-5	15	TGTGCCAGCACCTCGGACAGGGGGCTTGGACAGCCCCAGCATTTT	CASTSDRGLGQPQHF
NA	TRBJ1-1	few	TRBV18	16	TGTGCCAGCTCACCCCGGACAGCCCTAATGAACACTGAAGCTTTCTTT	CASSPRTALMNTEAFF